A selection of T cell receptor beta chains follows, all from one sample in a study of OX40 agonist ivuxolimab in advanced cancers. The protocol was immunoSEQ multiplex PCR, while the TCRdb copy is restricted to in-frame clones and leaves out a portion. The sample has tens of thousands of clones; 90% to 95% are singletons. The sequencing here drew on CD4+ or CD8+ T cells sorted from blood, taken in a trial of the OX40 agonist ivuxolimab. These TCRs come from an adult with an advanced solid tumor such as melanoma, head and neck, liver or kidney cancer. Both conserved end residues are part of each CDR3. The order of the fields is J gene, clone size, CDR3 length, D gene, V gene, CDR3 DNA, CDR3 protein. A D gene is named only where the DNA matches it firmly. Where a row states a size, it is once, few, many or the class of an expanded clone; other rows omit it.

j_gene: TRBJ2-7
abundance: .
len: 14
d_gene: .
v_gene: TRBV5-1
CDR3nt: TGCGCCAGCAATTCAGGGACACTAACCTACGAGCAGTACTTC
CDR3aa: CASNSGTLTYEQYF

j_gene: TRBJ2-7
abundance: .
len: 13
d_gene: .
v_gene: TRBV19
CDR3nt: TGTGCCAGTAGCACGGGACCATCCTACGAGCAGTACTTC
CDR3aa: CASSTGPSYEQYF

j_gene: TRBJ2-2
abundance: .
len: 15
d_gene: TRBD1
v_gene: TRBV5-4
CDR3nt: TGTGCCAGCAGCGGGACGGACAGGATCACCGGGGAGCTGTTTTTT
CDR3aa: CASSGTDRITGELFF

j_gene: TRBJ2-7
abundance: .
len: 16
d_gene: TRBD1
v_gene: TRBV18
CDR3nt: TGTGCCAGCTCATCAGAAGGACAGGGGGTATTCAACGAGCAGTACTTC
CDR3aa: CASSSEGQGVFNEQYF

j_gene: TRBJ1-2
abundance: .
len: 15
d_gene: .
v_gene: TRBV27
CDR3nt: TGTGCCAGCATGTCACGGGACACCATATTATATGGCTACACCTTC
CDR3aa: CASMSRDTILYGYTF

j_gene: TRBJ2-2
abundance: .
len: 15
d_gene: .
v_gene: TRBV28
CDR3nt: TGTGCCAGCAGTTTAGACGGGCCGGGCACCGGGGAGCTGTTTTTT
CDR3aa: CASSLDGPGTGELFF

j_gene: TRBJ1-5
abundance: .
len: 14
d_gene: TRBD1
v_gene: TRBV7-6
CDR3nt: TGTGCCAGCAGCCCCGGGACAGGGGATGAGCCCCAGCATTTT
CDR3aa: CASSPGTGDEPQHF

j_gene: TRBJ2-3
abundance: .
len: 11
d_gene: .
v_gene: TRBV7-2
CDR3nt: TGTGCCAGCAGTGCTCCCGGTACGCAGTATTTT
CDR3aa: CASSAPGTQYF

j_gene: TRBJ2-5
abundance: .
len: 16
d_gene: .
v_gene: TRBV4-1
CDR3nt: TGCGCCAGCAGCCAAGCCGGGGGCCCGGGCGTGGAGACCCAGTACTTC
CDR3aa: CASSQAGGPGVETQYF

j_gene: TRBJ2-7
abundance: .
len: 16
d_gene: .
v_gene: TRBV6-6
CDR3nt: TGTGCCAGCAGTCCCGCCCGCCGGGGTTTTTCCTACGAGCAGTACTTC
CDR3aa: CASSPARRGFSYEQYF

j_gene: TRBJ1-1
abundance: .
len: 15
d_gene: .
v_gene: TRBV6-1
CDR3nt: TGTGCCAGCAGTGAAAGACGCGGCTGGAACACTGAAGCTTTCTTT
CDR3aa: CASSERRGWNTEAFF

j_gene: TRBJ1-2
abundance: .
len: 18
d_gene: TRBD1
v_gene: TRBV4-3
CDR3nt: TGCGCCAGCAGCCAGGGGCCTGGGGACAGAGTTCCTAACTATGGCTACACCTTC
CDR3aa: CASSQGPGDRVPNYGYTF

j_gene: TRBJ1-6
abundance: medium-sized
len: 16
d_gene: .
v_gene: TRBV7-2
CDR3nt: TGTGCCAGCAGCTTAGGGACAGCCCTTGTATGGGCACCCCTCCACTTT
CDR3aa: CASSLGTALVWAPLHF

j_gene: TRBJ1-4
abundance: .
len: 16
d_gene: .
v_gene: TRBV7-9
CDR3nt: TGTGCCAGCAGCTTAATCGGACGGACCCCAGCCGAAAAACTGTTTTTT
CDR3aa: CASSLIGRTPAEKLFF

j_gene: TRBJ1-1
abundance: once
len: 15
d_gene: .
v_gene: TRBV6-5
CDR3nt: TGTGCCAGCAGTTACCGACGCTCTGGGGACACTGAAGCTTTCTTT
CDR3aa: CASSYRRSGDTEAFF

j_gene: TRBJ2-7
abundance: once
len: 11
d_gene: .
v_gene: TRBV20-1
CDR3nt: TGCAGTGCTAGAGATGGATACGAGCAGTACTTC
CDR3aa: CSARDGYEQYF

j_gene: TRBJ2-7
abundance: .
len: 12
d_gene: .
v_gene: TRBV7-9
CDR3nt: TGTGCCAGCAGCTCAGGACCGGGGGAGCAGTACTTC
CDR3aa: CASSSGPGEQYF

j_gene: TRBJ1-2
abundance: .
len: 12
d_gene: .
v_gene: TRBV7-9
CDR3nt: TGTGCCAGCAGCGGAGGGAACTATGGCTACACCTTC
CDR3aa: CASSGGNYGYTF

j_gene: TRBJ1-5
abundance: .
len: 12
d_gene: .
v_gene: TRBV19
CDR3nt: TGTGCCAGTAGTACCTCGGTACAGCCCCAGCATTTT
CDR3aa: CASSTSVQPQHF

j_gene: TRBJ1-4
abundance: .
len: 18
d_gene: TRBD1
v_gene: TRBV18
CDR3nt: TGTGCCAGCTCACCACCATCCGGGACAGGGGCAACTAATGAAAAACTGTTTTTT
CDR3aa: CASSPPSGTGATNEKLFF

j_gene: TRBJ2-7
abundance: .
len: 16
d_gene: .
v_gene: TRBV9
CDR3nt: TGTGCCAGCAGCGTAGCGGTTGGGACCAGTACCTACGAGCAGTACTTC
CDR3aa: CASSVAVGTSTYEQYF

j_gene: TRBJ2-7
abundance: .
len: 15
d_gene: TRBD1
v_gene: TRBV6-5
CDR3nt: TGTGCCAGCAGTTACGACAGGGTGACGACCTACGAGCAGTACTTC
CDR3aa: CASSYDRVTTYEQYF

j_gene: TRBJ1-1
abundance: once
len: 14
d_gene: .
v_gene: TRBV5-8
CDR3nt: TGTGCCAGCAGCTTGGCCTGGGCGACCGGGGAAGCTTTCTTT
CDR3aa: CASSLAWATGEAFF

j_gene: TRBJ1-1
abundance: .
len: 14
d_gene: .
v_gene: TRBV5-4
CDR3nt: TGTGCCAGCAGCTTGGGAGGGGCTAACACTGAAGCTTTCTTT
CDR3aa: CASSLGGANTEAFF

j_gene: TRBJ2-7
abundance: .
len: 15
d_gene: .
v_gene: TRBV4-3
CDR3nt: TGCGCCAGCAGCCAAGATGGGGGGGGCCCCTACGAGCAGTACTTC
CDR3aa: CASSQDGGGPYEQYF

j_gene: TRBJ1-6
abundance: .
len: 16
d_gene: .
v_gene: TRBV7-9
CDR3nt: TGTGCCAGCAGCTTAGGCTCGACTGGGTATAATTCACCCCTCCACTTT
CDR3aa: CASSLGSTGYNSPLHF

j_gene: TRBJ2-7
abundance: .
len: 14
d_gene: .
v_gene: TRBV5-4
CDR3nt: TGTGCCAGCAGCGATCGACAGGTATCCTACGAGCAGTACTTC
CDR3aa: CASSDRQVSYEQYF

j_gene: TRBJ2-7
abundance: .
len: 15
d_gene: .
v_gene: TRBV7-2
CDR3nt: TGTGCCAGCAGCTCCGGGGGGCGGACCGCCTACGAGCAGTACTTC
CDR3aa: CASSSGGRTAYEQYF

j_gene: TRBJ2-7
abundance: .
len: 15
d_gene: .
v_gene: TRBV19
CDR3nt: TGTGCCAGTAGTATGGATTCCGGGAAGGGCTACGAGCAGTACTTC
CDR3aa: CASSMDSGKGYEQYF

j_gene: TRBJ2-1
abundance: .
len: 15
d_gene: TRBD1
v_gene: TRBV27
CDR3nt: TGTGCCAGCAATACCGGGACAGGTGCCTACAATGAGCAGTTCTTC
CDR3aa: CASNTGTGAYNEQFF

j_gene: TRBJ2-7
abundance: .
len: 12
d_gene: .
v_gene: TRBV28
CDR3nt: TGTGCAGTGGGGTATATCTCCTACGAGCAGTACTTC
CDR3aa: CAVGYISYEQYF

j_gene: TRBJ2-1
abundance: .
len: 15
d_gene: TRBD1
v_gene: TRBV11-3
CDR3nt: TGTGCCAGTTCAGAGGGGGCGAGCTCCTACAATGAGCAGTTCTTC
CDR3aa: CASSEGASSYNEQFF

j_gene: TRBJ2-3
abundance: .
len: 13
d_gene: TRBD2
v_gene: TRBV10-1
CDR3nt: TGCGCCAGCCGGGAGGCGAGCACAGATACGCAGTATTTT
CDR3aa: CASREASTDTQYF

j_gene: TRBJ2-7
abundance: .
len: 13
d_gene: TRBD1
v_gene: TRBV15
CDR3nt: TGTGCCACCAGCGAGGGGGCGCAGCCCGAGCAGTACTTC
CDR3aa: CATSEGAQPEQYF

j_gene: TRBJ1-2
abundance: .
len: 14
d_gene: .
v_gene: TRBV4-1
CDR3nt: TGCGCCAGCAGCCAAACCGGGACCGAGTGGGGCTACACCTTC
CDR3aa: CASSQTGTEWGYTF

j_gene: TRBJ1-4
abundance: .
len: 13
d_gene: TRBD1
v_gene: TRBV5-1
CDR3nt: TGCGCCAGCAGCCCGACAGGGAATGAAAAACTGTTTTTT
CDR3aa: CASSPTGNEKLFF

j_gene: TRBJ2-1
abundance: .
len: 16
d_gene: TRBD2
v_gene: TRBV4-1
CDR3nt: TGCGCCAGCAGCCAAGAGGGGCTAGCGGGAGACCCTGAGCAGTTCTTC
CDR3aa: CASSQEGLAGDPEQFF

j_gene: TRBJ2-7
abundance: few
len: 14
d_gene: .
v_gene: TRBV4-3
CDR3nt: TGCGCCAGCAGCCAGTACACAGGGACGGGCGAGCAGTACTTC
CDR3aa: CASSQYTGTGEQYF

j_gene: TRBJ2-5
abundance: once
len: 15
d_gene: TRBD1
v_gene: TRBV30
CDR3nt: TGTGCCTGGACCGGGACAGGGGGCCGAGAAGAGACCCAGTACTTC
CDR3aa: CAWTGTGGREETQYF

j_gene: TRBJ2-1
abundance: .
len: 16
d_gene: TRBD2
v_gene: TRBV6-5
CDR3nt: TGTGCCAGCAGTTACTCCACGGGAGGTCGTTACAATGAGCAGTTCTTC
CDR3aa: CASSYSTGGRYNEQFF

j_gene: TRBJ2-7
abundance: .
len: 14
d_gene: TRBD1
v_gene: TRBV2
CDR3nt: TGTGCCAGCAGTGCCCCAGGGGGCCCGGACGAGCAGTACTTC
CDR3aa: CASSAPGGPDEQYF

j_gene: TRBJ2-1
abundance: .
len: 16
d_gene: .
v_gene: TRBV9
CDR3nt: TGTGCCAGCAGCGTAGAAGGCAGGGGTCCCTACAATGAGCAGTTCTTC
CDR3aa: CASSVEGRGPYNEQFF

j_gene: TRBJ1-2
abundance: .
len: 16
d_gene: TRBD1
v_gene: TRBV6-6
CDR3nt: TGTGCCAGCAGTTACCCTAGACAGGGGGCCTCCTATGGCTACACCTTC
CDR3aa: CASSYPRQGASYGYTF

j_gene: TRBJ1-1
abundance: .
len: 13
d_gene: TRBD1
v_gene: TRBV28
CDR3nt: TGTGCCACTCAAGCAGACAGGGTCACTGAAGCTTTCTTT
CDR3aa: CATQADRVTEAFF

j_gene: TRBJ2-1
abundance: .
len: 13
d_gene: .
v_gene: TRBV19
CDR3nt: TGTGCCAGTAGTAACACGATCTACAATGAGCAGTTCTTC
CDR3aa: CASSNTIYNEQFF

j_gene: TRBJ2-5
abundance: .
len: 14
d_gene: .
v_gene: TRBV9
CDR3nt: TGTGCCAGCAGCGTAGTTTGGTTGGGAGAGACCCAGTACTTC
CDR3aa: CASSVVWLGETQYF

j_gene: TRBJ2-2
abundance: .
len: 15
d_gene: .
v_gene: TRBV9
CDR3nt: TGTGCCAGCAGCGCACCAAACAGGGACACCGGGGAGCTGTTTTTT
CDR3aa: CASSAPNRDTGELFF

j_gene: TRBJ2-7
abundance: .
len: 13
d_gene: .
v_gene: TRBV6-5
CDR3nt: TGTGCCAGCACCGCCCAGGGGACCTACGAGCAGTACTTC
CDR3aa: CASTAQGTYEQYF

j_gene: TRBJ1-1
abundance: .
len: 11
d_gene: .
v_gene: TRBV27
CDR3nt: TGTGCCGTGGGGGTGAACACTGAAGCTTTCTTT
CDR3aa: CAVGVNTEAFF

j_gene: TRBJ2-7
abundance: .
len: 16
d_gene: TRBD2
v_gene: TRBV4-3
CDR3nt: TGCGCCAGCAGCCAAGAGATGGCGGGAGGCTCCTACGAGCAGTACTTC
CDR3aa: CASSQEMAGGSYEQYF

j_gene: TRBJ2-5
abundance: .
len: 15
d_gene: TRBD1
v_gene: TRBV9
CDR3nt: TGTGCCAGCAGCTCACCGGGACAGGGTGAGAATCGCCAGTACTTC
CDR3aa: CASSSPGQGENRQYF

j_gene: TRBJ2-1
abundance: .
len: 13
d_gene: .
v_gene: TRBV9
CDR3nt: TGTGCCAGCAGCCCACCCCTATGGAATGAGCAGTTCTTC
CDR3aa: CASSPPLWNEQFF

j_gene: TRBJ2-2
abundance: .
len: 14
d_gene: .
v_gene: TRBV7-3
CDR3nt: TGTGCCAGCAGCTCTCACAGTAACACCGGGGAGCTGTTTTTT
CDR3aa: CASSSHSNTGELFF

j_gene: TRBJ2-7
abundance: once
len: 14
d_gene: TRBD2
v_gene: TRBV19
CDR3nt: TGTGCCAGTAGTATCGCGGGAGCTCTGTACGAGCAGTACTTC
CDR3aa: CASSIAGALYEQYF

j_gene: TRBJ2-7
abundance: .
len: 16
d_gene: .
v_gene: TRBV19
CDR3nt: TGTGCCAGTAGTACCCAGTGGGGCTCTAAGACGCACGAGCAGTACTTC
CDR3aa: CASSTQWGSKTHEQYF